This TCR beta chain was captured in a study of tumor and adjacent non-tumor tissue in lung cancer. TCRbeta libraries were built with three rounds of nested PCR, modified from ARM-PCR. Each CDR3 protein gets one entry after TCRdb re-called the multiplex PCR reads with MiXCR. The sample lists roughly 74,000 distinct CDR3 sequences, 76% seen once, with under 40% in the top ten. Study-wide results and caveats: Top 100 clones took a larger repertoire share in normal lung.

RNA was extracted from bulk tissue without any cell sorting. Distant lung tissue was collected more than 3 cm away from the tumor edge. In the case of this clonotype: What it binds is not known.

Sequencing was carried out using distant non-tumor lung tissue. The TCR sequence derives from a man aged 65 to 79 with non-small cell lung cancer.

CDR3 amino acids: CASSLLFKREAFF. CDR3 nucleotides: TGTGCCAGCAGTTTATTGTTCAAGCGCGAAGCTTTCTTT. V is TRBV12-3 or TRBV12-4 and J is TRBJ1-1; D is unclear. The CDR3 contains 13 residues. V was clipped by 2 bases and J by 8 bases, with 12 bases between them.